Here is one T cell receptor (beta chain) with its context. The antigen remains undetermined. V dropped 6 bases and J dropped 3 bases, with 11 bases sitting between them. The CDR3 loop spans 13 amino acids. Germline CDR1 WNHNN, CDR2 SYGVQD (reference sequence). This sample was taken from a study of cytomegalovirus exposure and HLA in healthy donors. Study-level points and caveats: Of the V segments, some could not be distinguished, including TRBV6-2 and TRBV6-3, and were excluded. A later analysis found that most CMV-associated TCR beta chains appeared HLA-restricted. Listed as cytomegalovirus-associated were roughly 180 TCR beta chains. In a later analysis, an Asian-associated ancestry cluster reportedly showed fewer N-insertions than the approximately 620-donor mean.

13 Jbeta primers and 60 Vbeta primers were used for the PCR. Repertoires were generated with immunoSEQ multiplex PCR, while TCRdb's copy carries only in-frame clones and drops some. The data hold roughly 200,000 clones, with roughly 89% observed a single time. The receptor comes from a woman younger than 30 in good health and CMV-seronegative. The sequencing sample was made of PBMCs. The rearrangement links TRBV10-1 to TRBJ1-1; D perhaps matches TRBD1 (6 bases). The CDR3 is CASSKNRDTEAFF. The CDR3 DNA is TGCGCCAGCAGCAAAAACAGGGACACTGAAGCTTTCTTT.